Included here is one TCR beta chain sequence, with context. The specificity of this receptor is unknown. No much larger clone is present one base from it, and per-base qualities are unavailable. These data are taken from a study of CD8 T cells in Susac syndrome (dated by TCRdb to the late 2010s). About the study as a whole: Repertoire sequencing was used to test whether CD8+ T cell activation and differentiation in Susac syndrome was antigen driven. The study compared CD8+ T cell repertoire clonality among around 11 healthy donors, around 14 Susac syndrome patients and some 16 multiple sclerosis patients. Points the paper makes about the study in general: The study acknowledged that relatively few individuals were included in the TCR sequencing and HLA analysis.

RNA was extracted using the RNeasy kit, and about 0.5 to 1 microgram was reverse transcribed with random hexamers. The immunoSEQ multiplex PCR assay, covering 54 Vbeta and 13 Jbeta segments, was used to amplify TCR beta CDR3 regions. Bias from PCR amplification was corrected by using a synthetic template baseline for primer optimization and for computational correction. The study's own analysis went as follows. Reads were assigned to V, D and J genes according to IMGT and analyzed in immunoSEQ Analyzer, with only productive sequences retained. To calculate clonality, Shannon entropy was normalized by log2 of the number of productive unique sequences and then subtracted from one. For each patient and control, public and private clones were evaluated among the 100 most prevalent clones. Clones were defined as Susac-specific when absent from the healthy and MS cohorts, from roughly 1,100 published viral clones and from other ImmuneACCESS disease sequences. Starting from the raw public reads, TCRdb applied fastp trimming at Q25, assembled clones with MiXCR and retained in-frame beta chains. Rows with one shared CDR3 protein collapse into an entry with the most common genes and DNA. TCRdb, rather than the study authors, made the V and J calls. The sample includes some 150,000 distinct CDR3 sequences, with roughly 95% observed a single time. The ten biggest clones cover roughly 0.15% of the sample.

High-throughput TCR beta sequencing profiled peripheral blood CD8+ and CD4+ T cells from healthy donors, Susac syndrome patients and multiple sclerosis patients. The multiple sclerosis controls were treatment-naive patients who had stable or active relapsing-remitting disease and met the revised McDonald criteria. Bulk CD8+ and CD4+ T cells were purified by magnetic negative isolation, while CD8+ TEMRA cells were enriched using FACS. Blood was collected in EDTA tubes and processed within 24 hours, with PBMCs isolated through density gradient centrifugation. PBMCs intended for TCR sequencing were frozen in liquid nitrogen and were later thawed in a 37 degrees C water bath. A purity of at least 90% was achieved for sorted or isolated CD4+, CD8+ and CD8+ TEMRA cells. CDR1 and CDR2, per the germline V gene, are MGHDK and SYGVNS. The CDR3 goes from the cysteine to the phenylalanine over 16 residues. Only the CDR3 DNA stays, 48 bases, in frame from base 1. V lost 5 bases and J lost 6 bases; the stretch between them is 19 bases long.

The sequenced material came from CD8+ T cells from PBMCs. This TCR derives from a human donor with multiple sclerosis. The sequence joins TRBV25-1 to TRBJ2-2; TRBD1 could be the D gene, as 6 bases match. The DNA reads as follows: TGTGCCAGCAGTCATCTAGGTACAGGGAAGGCCGGGGAGCTGTTTTTT. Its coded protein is CASSHLGTGKAGELFF.